The clone carrying this T cell receptor (beta chain) was detected many times. What it binds is unknown. The germline V gene encodes CDR1 SGHTA and CDR2 FQGTGA. V lost 2 bases, J lost 6 bases, and 13 bases stayed unmatched. The length of the CDR3 is 18 residues. This record belongs to a study of T cell repertoires in cytomegalovirus infection. Study-level findings and limits: Summed public TCR beta family frequency identified CMV carriers bearing the relevant HLA. CMV-specific HLA-C-restricted TCR beta clonotypes dominated the ex vivo response.

TCRdb analysed the reads with MiXCR anew, one entry per CDR3 protein. The sample lists 370,000 or so distinct CDR3 sequences; about 35% were seen once. This specimen consisted of cultured PBMCs, obtained from culture after CMV antigen stimulation. V usage is TRBV7-3 and J usage is TRBJ2-2; 9 bases fit TRBD2. The sequence was collected from a human donor in good health (CMV status not recorded). Some clones in this sample may be carry-over from other donors' samples. The CDR3 spells CASSLRPPQGLASGELFF. CDR3 DNA sequence: TGTGCCAGCAGCTTACGACCCCCCCAGGGACTAGCATCCGGGGAGCTGTTTTTT.